Presented here are 25 T cell receptor beta chains from one specimen sequenced in a study of shared clonotypes between healthy human individuals. Naive CD8 isolation took CD45RO-negative cells positively selected for CCR7 and excluded terminally differentiated effector memory CD45RA+ cells. Data came from immunoSEQ multiplex PCR; TCRdb stores just in-frame clones and leaves some out. The sample contains just over 2,000,000 clones, approximately 94% of which appear only once. The sample taken for sequencing was naive CD8+ T cells sorted from blood. These receptors all come from a man younger than 35 in good health.

This chain joins TRBV7-9 and TRBJ2-5; no reliable D call. From germline, CDR1 is SEHNR and CDR2 FQNEAQ (reference sequence). With 0 bases removed from V and 2 bases from J, the gap between germline ends came to 13 bases. The CDR3 runs to 16 residues. The CDR3 protein is CASSLAAPYGQETQYF. CDR3 nucleotides: TGTGCCAGCAGCTTAGCCGCTCCCTACGGACAAGAGACCCAGTACTTC.

This clone was found once. V gene TRBV28 combines with J gene TRBJ1-6, with a weak D call TRBD1 (6 bases). CDR1 is MDHEN and CDR2 is SYDVKM in the germline V gene. Trimming shortened V by 4 bases and J by 14 bases, and 21 bases separated the two germline ends. The length of the CDR3 is 15 residues. The CDR3 is CASSSPLEGGWSLHF. CDR3 bases: TGTGCCAGCAGTTCCCCCCTTGAAGGGGGTTGGTCCCTCCACTTT.

The rearrangement links TRBV27 to TRBJ2-7; 7 nucleotides match TRBD1. This CDR3 spans 15 amino acids. V lost 7 bases, J lost 4 bases, and 13 bases stayed unmatched. From germline, CDR1 is MNHEY and CDR2 SMNVEV (reference sequence). The CDR3 loop is CASNPSTGDWYEQYF. In DNA form, the CDR3 reads TGTGCCAGCAATCCGAGCACAGGGGATTGGTACGAGCAGTACTTC.

This clone appeared a single time. The chain employs TRBV2 and TRBJ1-1; no clear D gene. Per germline, CDR1 SNHLY and CDR2 FYNNEI. With 7 bases removed from V and 6 bases from J, the gap between germline ends came to 12 bases. The CDR3 spans 12 residues. The CDR3 DNA follows: TGTGCCAGCACTACAGACACCGCTGAAGCTTTCTTT. Protein product: CASTTDTAEAFF.

The rearrangement links TRBV9 to TRBJ2-5, with 9 bases aligning to TRBD1. Unmatched junction bases numbered 4, after V lost 4 bases and J lost 3 bases. The CDR3 totals 14 residues. Germline loops: CDR1 SGDLS, CDR2 YYNGEE. The CDR3 spells CASSSWTGEETQYF. CDR3 in DNA: TGTGCCAGCAGCTCTTGGACAGGGGAAGAGACCCAGTACTTC.

V is TRBV18 and J is TRBJ1-5; D might be TRBD1 (5 bases). The CDR3 runs 14 residues. V lost 2 bases and J lost 2, with 7 bases in between. Germline V gene lookup returns CDR1 KGHSH and CDR2 LQKENI. The CDR3 DNA reads TGTGCCAGCTCACCAGGGGCAGGCAATCAGCCCCAGCATTTT. It codes for CASSPGAGNQPQHF.

The V call is TRBV2, the J call TRBJ2-6; tentatively, D is TRBD1 or TRBD2 (5 bases each). CDR1 is SNHLY, CDR2 FYNNEI, per germline. There are 14 residues in the CDR3. The V and J ends lost 9 bases and 2 bases respectively, with 11 bases between them. The CDR3 bases are TGTGCCAGAGGGGAGACAGCTGGGGCCAACGTCCTGACTTTC. It encodes CARGETAGANVLTF.

V gene TRBV13 combines with J gene TRBJ2-7, with no clear D. V shed 5 bases and J shed 4 bases, with 15 bases lying between them. The CDR3 has 14 residues. Germline lookup yields CDR1 PRHDT and CDR2 FYEKMQ (reference sequence). The CDR3 loop reads CASSPGRASYEQYF. The CDR3 DNA reads as TGTGCCAGCAGCCCAGGCCGTGCCTCTTACGAGCAGTACTTC.

The chain links TRBV7-9 to TRBJ2-7, with 10 bases matching TRBD2. Germline V gene lookup returns CDR1 SEHNR and CDR2 FQNEAQ (reference sequence). The CDR3 is made up of 19 amino acids. V was pared by 3 bases and J by 0 bases, with 14 bases of the junction left unmatched. The CDR3 is CASSFRETGTSGISYEQYF. CDR3 DNA: TGTGCCAGCAGCTTCAGGGAAACCGGTACTAGCGGGATCTCCTACGAGCAGTACTTC.

The chain employs TRBV27 and TRBJ2-5; possibly TRBD1 for D (7 bases). Trimming cost V 5 bases and J 4 bases, with 23 bases left between them. From germline, CDR1 is MNHEY and CDR2 SMNVEV (reference sequence). The CDR3 covers 17 residues. CDR3 region: CASSPLRTGGVAETQYF. DNA for the CDR3: TGTGCCAGCAGTCCACTACGGACAGGCGGGGTTGCAGAGACCCAGTACTTC.

The genes are TRBV6-5 and TRBJ1-6; perhaps TRBD1 as D (5 bases). V was shortened by 0 bases and J by 6 bases, with 12 bases between the two germline ends. CDR1 and CDR2 (germline): MNHEY, SVGAGI. CDR3 length: 16 amino acids. Here the CDR3 reads CASSYSDTALNSPLHF. Written as DNA, the CDR3 is TGTGCCAGCAGTTACTCGGACACAGCCCTTAATTCACCCCTCCACTTT.

The gene calls are TRBV7-9 and TRBJ2-7, with D tentatively TRBD2 (6 bases). The CDR3 sequence is 15 residues long. Germline loops: CDR1 SEHNR, CDR2 FQNEAQ (reference sequence). V lost 0 bases and J 2 bases, leaving 11 bases between the germline ends. Here the CDR3 DNA reads TGTGCCAGCAGCTTAGCTCCGGGAGTCCCCTACGAGCAGTACTTC. Its translation is CASSLAPGVPYEQYF.

The genes are TRBV29-1 and TRBJ1-1, with TRBD1 matching over 8 bases. Germline-derived CDR1 and CDR2 are SQVTM and ANQGSEA. The CDR3 has 13 amino acids. V lost 3 bases and J lost 5; bases outside the gene matches: 5. Written as DNA, the CDR3 is TGCAGCGTTGATGGACAGGGTCGGACTGAAGCTTTCTTT. Translating gives CSVDGQGRTEAFF.

The rearrangement links TRBV7-8 to TRBJ2-7, with 7 bases that match TRBD1. Germline V gives CDR1 SGHVS, CDR2 FQNEAQ. The V gene end was trimmed by 5 bases and the J gene end by 2 bases; junction bases not matched to a gene: 3. CDR3 size: 13 residues. The CDR3 DNA sequence: TGTGCCAGCAGCGAGGGACAGCCCTACGAGCAGTACTTC. Protein product: CASSEGQPYEQYF.

This rearrangement joins TRBV7-9 to TRBJ2-5, with 11 bases fitting TRBD1. V dropped 5 bases and J dropped 4; count of bases not matched to a gene: 6. Germline V gene sequence: CDR1 SEHNR, CDR2 FQNEAQ (reference sequence). The CDR3 has 15 amino acids. The CDR3 coding sequence is TGTGCCAGCAGCCCCTGGACAGGGGGCCTAGAGACCCAGTACTTC. It yields the protein CASSPWTGGLETQYF.

The rearrangement uses TRBV5-4 and TRBJ1-4, with 8 bases aligning to TRBD1. CDR1 is SGHNT, CDR2 YYREEE, per germline (reference sequence). This CDR3 is built from 13 residues. V lost 6 bases, J lost 5 bases, and 3 bases stayed unmatched. CDR3 sequence reads: CASNRGGNEKLFF. DNA of the CDR3: TGTGCCAGCAACAGGGGGGGGAATGAAAAACTGTTTTTT.

The V call is TRBV11-2, the J call TRBJ2-1; D not resolved. The CDR3 has 15 residues. Germline CDR1 SGHAT, CDR2 FQNNGV. The V end was cut by 4 bases, the J end by 4 bases, with 14 bases between. Here the CDR3 reads CASSSPASGYNEQFF. CDR3 DNA: TGTGCCAGCAGCTCGCCTGCCTCCGGTTACAATGAGCAGTTCTTC.

The V call is TRBV6-5, the J call TRBJ1-4; TRBD1 might be the D (5 bases). The CDR3 length is 15 residues. Per the germline V gene, CDR1 is MNHEY and CDR2 is SVGAGI. V was clipped by 1 base and J by 7 bases, with 13 bases between them. CDR3 nucleotide sequence: TGTGCCAGCAGTTACTTAGGGGCGGAAGGTGAAAAACTGTTTTTT. It codes for CASSYLGAEGEKLFF.

V gene TRBV4-1 combines with J gene TRBJ2-2; possible D gene TRBD2, 6 bases. CDR1 is MGHRA and CDR2 is YSYEKL in the germline V gene. The V end was cut by 4 bases, the J end by 4 bases, with 16 bases between. This CDR3 comprises 16 residues. The CDR3 nucleotides are TGCGCCAGCAGCCCCGGCGGGACGGGAGTCACCGGGGAGCTGTTTTTT. Its protein product is CASSPGGTGVTGELFF.

This chain links TRBV4-1 with TRBJ1-1, with a possible D match to TRBD1 (5 bases). The CDR3 has 13 amino acids. In germline, CDR1 is MGHRA, CDR2 YSYEKL. V was trimmed by 5 bases and J by 6 bases, leaving 13 bases between them. CDR3 sequence reads: CASSSLGGAEAFF. In DNA form, the CDR3 reads TGCGCCAGCAGCTCACTGGGGGGGGCTGAAGCTTTCTTT.

The chain joins TRBV27 to TRBJ2-7, with TRBD2 identical over 10 bases. CDR1 is MNHEY, CDR2 SMNVEV, per germline (reference sequence). The CDR3 loop spans 13 amino acids. V gave up 11 bases and J gave up 3 bases; unmatched junction bases: 7. The CDR3 reads CAVAGGQDYEQYF. The DNA of the CDR3 is TGTGCCGTAGCGGGAGGCCAGGACTACGAGCAGTACTTC.

The V gene is TRBV7-9, the J gene TRBJ2-7, with TRBD2 matching 8 bases. CDR1 and CDR2 from the germline V gene are SEHNR and FQNEAQ (reference sequence). The CDR3 is made up of 16 amino acids. The junction had 12 bases not matched to a gene; V was cut back by 6 bases and J by 2 bases. This CDR3 reads CASSSPGLGTTYEQYF. The CDR3 DNA sequence: TGTGCCAGCAGTTCTCCGGGACTAGGGACCACCTACGAGCAGTACTTC.

A few counts support this clone. V and J are TRBV5-6 and TRBJ2-5; D gene unclear. This CDR3 spans 11 amino acids. Trimming left V 7 bases short and J 1 base short, with 5 bases between. CDR1 SGHDT and CDR2 YYEEEE come from the germline V gene. The CDR3 region is CASGFQETQYF. In nucleotides, the CDR3 is TGTGCCAGCGGGTTCCAAGAGACCCAGTACTTC. Drawing the rest from reference TRBV5-6 and TRBJ2-5, the complete variable domain is DAGVTQSPTHLIKTRGQQVTLRCSPKSGHDTVSWYQQALGQGPQFIFQYYEEEERQRGNFPDRFSGHQFPNYSSELNVNALLLGDSALYLCASGFQETQYFGPGTRLLVL.

V gene TRBV28 combines with J gene TRBJ2-7; D not resolved. With 10 bases removed from V and 2 bases from J, the gap between germline ends came to 9 bases. The CDR3 covers 11 residues. CDR1 is MDHEN, CDR2 SYDVKM, per germline. The CDR3 coding sequence is TGTGCCACAGAAGAGACCTACGAGCAGTACTTC. Protein sequence: CATEETYEQYF.

In the case of this clone: The same CDR3 is also encoded by other DNA sequences in this sample. This chain links TRBV6-5 with TRBJ2-2, with TRBD2 matching 9 bases. The CDR3 runs to 13 residues. The V gene end was trimmed by 5 bases and the J gene end by 8 bases; junction bases not matched to a gene: 3. Per germline, CDR1 MNHEY and CDR2 SVGAGI. The CDR3 is CASSLAGPGELFF. CDR3 in DNA: TGTGCCAGCAGTCTAGCGGGGCCGGGGGAGCTGTTTTTT.